The entry that follows covers one T cell receptor beta chain sequence. Its antigen is as yet unknown. This entry comes from a study of T cell responses to AZD1222 COVID-19 vaccine. Overall study results and limits: Possibly, clonal diversity was underestimated; donors were largely white British and included more females.

Generated by immunoSEQ multiplex PCR, the TCRdb table keeps only in-frame clones and is missing some. The data show approximately 140,000 clones, 90% seen once. CDR1 MNHEY and CDR2 SMNVEV come from the germline V gene (reference sequence). The CDR3 sequence is 14 residues long. Trimming cost V 3 bases and J 6 bases; bases outside gene matches: 6. The chain is built from TRBV27 and TRBJ2-5, with 8 positions matching TRBD2. The TCR originated in an adult in good health. Sequences were derived from peripheral blood, sampled on day 0 of AZD1222 vaccination. The CDR3 reads CASSFSGGRKTQYF. DNA for the CDR3: TGTGCCAGCAGTTTCAGCGGCGGGAGGAAGACCCAGTACTTC.